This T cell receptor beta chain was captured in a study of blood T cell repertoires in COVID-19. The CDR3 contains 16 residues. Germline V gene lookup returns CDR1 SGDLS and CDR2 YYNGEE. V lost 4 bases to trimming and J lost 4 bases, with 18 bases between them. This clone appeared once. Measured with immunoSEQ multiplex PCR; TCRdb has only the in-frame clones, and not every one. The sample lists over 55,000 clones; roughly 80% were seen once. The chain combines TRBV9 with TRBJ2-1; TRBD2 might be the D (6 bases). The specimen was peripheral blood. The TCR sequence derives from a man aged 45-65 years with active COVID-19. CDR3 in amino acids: CASSPRGGGNYNEQFF. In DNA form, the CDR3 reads TGTGCCAGCAGCCCCCGGGGTGGAGGGAATTACAATGAGCAGTTCTTC.